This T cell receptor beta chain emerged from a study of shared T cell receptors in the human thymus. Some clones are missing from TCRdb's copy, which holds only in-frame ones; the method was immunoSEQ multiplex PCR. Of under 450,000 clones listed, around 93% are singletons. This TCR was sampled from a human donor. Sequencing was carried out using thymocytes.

The CDR3 DNA sequence: TGTGCCAGCAGCTTAGTCCCAACGGACAATCAGCCCCAGCATTTT. Protein sequence: CASSLVPTDNQPQHF. The chain employs TRBV7-2 and TRBJ1-5; D gene unclear. Germline values: CDR1 SGHTA, CDR2 FQGNSA. With 1 base removed from V and 3 bases from J, the gap between germline ends came to 10 bases. CDR3 length: 15 amino acids.